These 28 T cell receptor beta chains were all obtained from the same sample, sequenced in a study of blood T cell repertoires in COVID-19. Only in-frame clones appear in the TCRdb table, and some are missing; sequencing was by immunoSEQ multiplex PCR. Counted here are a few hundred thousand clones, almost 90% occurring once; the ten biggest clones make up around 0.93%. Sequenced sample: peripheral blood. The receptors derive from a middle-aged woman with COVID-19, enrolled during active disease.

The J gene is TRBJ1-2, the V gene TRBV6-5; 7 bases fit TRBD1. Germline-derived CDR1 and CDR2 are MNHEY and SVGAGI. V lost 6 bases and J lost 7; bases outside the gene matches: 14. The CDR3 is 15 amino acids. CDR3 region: CASRRLTGDKGGYTF. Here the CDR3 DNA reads TGTGCCAGCAGACGATTAACAGGGGACAAGGGTGGCTACACCTTC.

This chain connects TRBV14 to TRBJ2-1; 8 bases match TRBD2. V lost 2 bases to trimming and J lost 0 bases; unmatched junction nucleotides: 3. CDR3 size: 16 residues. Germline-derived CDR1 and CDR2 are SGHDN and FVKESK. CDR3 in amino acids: CASSQPLAVSYNEQFF. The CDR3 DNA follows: TGTGCCAGCAGCCAACCACTAGCGGTCTCCTACAATGAGCAGTTCTTC.

The CDR3 nucleotides are TGTGCCAGCAGCGTTGGCCCTCCCTCGACAGGGATCTACGAGCAGTACTTC. It codes for CASSVGPPSTGIYEQYF. The chain combines TRBV9 with TRBJ2-7; TRBD1 aligns across 7 bases. The CDR3 consists of 17 residues. Germline V gives CDR1 SGDLS, CDR2 YYNGEE. The V segment lost 2 bases and the J segment 3 bases; nucleotides outside the gene matches: 14.

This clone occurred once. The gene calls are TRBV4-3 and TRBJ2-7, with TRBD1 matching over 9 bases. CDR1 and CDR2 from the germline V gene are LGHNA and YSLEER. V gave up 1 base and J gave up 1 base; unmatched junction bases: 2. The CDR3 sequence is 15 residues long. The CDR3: CASSQGQGESYEQYF. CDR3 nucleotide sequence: TGCGCCAGCAGCCAAGGACAGGGGGAGTCCTACGAGCAGTACTTC.

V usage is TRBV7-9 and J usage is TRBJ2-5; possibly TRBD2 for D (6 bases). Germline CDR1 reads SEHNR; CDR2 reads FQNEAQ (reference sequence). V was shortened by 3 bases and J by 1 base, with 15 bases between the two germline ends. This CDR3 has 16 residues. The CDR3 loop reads CASSFVPAGLQETQYF. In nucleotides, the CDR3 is TGTGCCAGCAGCTTCGTTCCCGCGGGGCTCCAAGAGACCCAGTACTTC.

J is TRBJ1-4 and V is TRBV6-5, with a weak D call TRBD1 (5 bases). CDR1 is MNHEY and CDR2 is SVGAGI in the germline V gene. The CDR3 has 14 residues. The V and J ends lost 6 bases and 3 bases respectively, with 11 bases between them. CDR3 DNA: TGTGCCAGCAGGCAGGGTGTGCCTAATGAAAAACTGTTTTTT. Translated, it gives CASRQGVPNEKLFF.

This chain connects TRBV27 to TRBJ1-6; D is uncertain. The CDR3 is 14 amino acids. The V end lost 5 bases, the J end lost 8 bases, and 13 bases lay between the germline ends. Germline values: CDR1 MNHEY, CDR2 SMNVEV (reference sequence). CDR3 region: CASSPRRVDSPLHF. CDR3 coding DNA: TGTGCCAGCAGTCCCCGACGGGTCGATTCACCCCTCCACTTT.

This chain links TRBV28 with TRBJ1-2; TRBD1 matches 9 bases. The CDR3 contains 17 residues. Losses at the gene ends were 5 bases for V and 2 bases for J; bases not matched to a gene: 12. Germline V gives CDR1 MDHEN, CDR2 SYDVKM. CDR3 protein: CASSPYPGTGKNYGYTF. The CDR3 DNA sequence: TGTGCCAGCAGTCCATACCCCGGGACAGGGAAAAACTATGGCTACACCTTC.

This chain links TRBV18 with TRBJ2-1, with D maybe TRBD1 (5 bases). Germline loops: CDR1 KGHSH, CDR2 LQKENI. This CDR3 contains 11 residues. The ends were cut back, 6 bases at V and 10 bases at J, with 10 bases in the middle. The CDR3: CASSRDQEQFF. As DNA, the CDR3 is TGTGCCAGCTCCAGGGATCAGGAGCAGTTCTTC. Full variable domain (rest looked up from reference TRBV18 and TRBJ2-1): NAGVMQNPRHLVRRRGQEARLRCSPMKGHSHVYWYRQLPEEGLKFMVYLQKENIIDESGMPKERFSAEFPKEGPSILRIQQVVRGDSAAYFCASSRDQEQFFGPGTRLTVL.

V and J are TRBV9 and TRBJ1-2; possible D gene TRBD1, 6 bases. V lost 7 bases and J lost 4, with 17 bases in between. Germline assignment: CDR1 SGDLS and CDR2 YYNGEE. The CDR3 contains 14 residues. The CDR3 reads CASGKTGPSYGYTF. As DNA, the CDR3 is TGTGCCAGCGGTAAAACAGGGCCAAGCTATGGCTACACCTTC.

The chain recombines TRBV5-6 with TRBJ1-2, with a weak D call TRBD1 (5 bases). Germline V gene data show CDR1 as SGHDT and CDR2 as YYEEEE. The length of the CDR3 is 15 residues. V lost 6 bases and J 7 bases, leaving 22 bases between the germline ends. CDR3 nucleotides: TGTGCCAGCATTGGGACCGGGGGTACAACTCGTGGCTACACCTTC. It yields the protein CASIGTGGTTRGYTF.

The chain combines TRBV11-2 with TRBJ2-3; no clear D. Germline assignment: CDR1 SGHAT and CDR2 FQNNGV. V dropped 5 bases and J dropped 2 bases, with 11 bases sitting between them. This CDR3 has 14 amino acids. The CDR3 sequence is CASSGRLLTDTQYF. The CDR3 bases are TGTGCCAGCAGCGGCCGACTGCTCACAGATACGCAGTATTTT.

CDR3 sequence (DNA): TGTGCCAGCTCACGACCGACAGGGGGCGCGGAGACCCAGTACTTC. This sequence encodes CASSRPTGGAETQYF. The chain carries TRBV18 and TRBJ2-5; 10 positions agree with TRBD1. With V trimmed by 4 bases and J by 5 bases, 7 bases remained unmatched. The CDR3 runs to 15 residues. Germline V gene data show CDR1 as KGHSH and CDR2 as LQKENI.

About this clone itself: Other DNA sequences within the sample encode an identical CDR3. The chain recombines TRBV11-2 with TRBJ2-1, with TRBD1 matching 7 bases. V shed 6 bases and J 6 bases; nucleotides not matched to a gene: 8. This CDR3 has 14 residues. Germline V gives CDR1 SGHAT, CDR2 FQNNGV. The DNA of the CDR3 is TGTGCCAGCAGGGAGACAGGGAGTGTCAATGAGCAGTTCTTC. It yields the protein CASRETGSVNEQFF.

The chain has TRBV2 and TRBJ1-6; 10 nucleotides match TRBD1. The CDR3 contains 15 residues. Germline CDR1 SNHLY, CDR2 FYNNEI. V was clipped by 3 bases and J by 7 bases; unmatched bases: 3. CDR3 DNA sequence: TGTGCCAGCAGTGAGGGACAGGGGAAGAATTCACCCCTCCACTTT. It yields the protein CASSEGQGKNSPLHF.

The CDR3 DNA is TGTGCCAGCTCATCCGGACAGGATTACGGCTACACCTTC. Translation gives CASSSGQDYGYTF. This chain connects TRBV18 to TRBJ1-2; 7 bases fit TRBD1. Germline-derived CDR1 and CDR2 are KGHSH and LQKENI. The CDR3 loop spans 13 amino acids. Trimming cost V 5 bases and J 8 bases; bases outside gene matches: 8.

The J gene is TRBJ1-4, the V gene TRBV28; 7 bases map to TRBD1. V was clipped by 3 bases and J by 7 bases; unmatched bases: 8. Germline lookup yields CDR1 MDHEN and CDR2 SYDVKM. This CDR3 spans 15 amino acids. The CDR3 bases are TGTGCCAGCAGTTTCCCCCCGACAGGGAGTGAAAAACTGTTTTTT. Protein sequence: CASSFPPTGSEKLFF.

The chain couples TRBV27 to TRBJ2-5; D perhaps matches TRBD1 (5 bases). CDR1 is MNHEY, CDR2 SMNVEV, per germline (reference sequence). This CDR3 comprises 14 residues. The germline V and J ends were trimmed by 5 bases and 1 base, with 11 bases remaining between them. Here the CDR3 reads CASSRTGFQETQYF. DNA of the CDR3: TGTGCCAGCAGTCGAACAGGATTCCAAGAGACCCAGTACTTC.

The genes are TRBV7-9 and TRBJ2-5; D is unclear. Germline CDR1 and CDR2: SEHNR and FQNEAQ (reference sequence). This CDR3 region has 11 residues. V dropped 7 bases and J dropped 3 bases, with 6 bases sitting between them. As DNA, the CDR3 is TGTGCCAGCACCACCAAAGAGACCCAGTACTTC. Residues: CASTTKETQYF.

CDR3 loop: CASSQWTDNTEAFF. Here the CDR3 DNA reads TGTGCCAGCAGCCAATGGACAGATAACACTGAAGCTTTCTTT. The J gene is TRBJ1-1, the V gene TRBV6-2 or TRBV6-3; perhaps TRBD1 as D (6 bases). The CDR3 has 14 amino acids. Trimming removed 6 bases from V and 2 bases from J, with 13 bases in between. Germline V lookup: CDR1 MNHEY, CDR2 SVGEGT.

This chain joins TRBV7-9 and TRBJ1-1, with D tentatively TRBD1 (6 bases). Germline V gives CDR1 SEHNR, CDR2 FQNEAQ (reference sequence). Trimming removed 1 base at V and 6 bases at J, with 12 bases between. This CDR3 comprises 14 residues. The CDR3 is CASSLGVQGAEAFF. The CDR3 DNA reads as TGTGCCAGCAGCTTAGGGGTACAGGGCGCTGAAGCTTTCTTT.

The CDR3 coding sequence is TGTGCCAGCCTATCCCAGGGCTTCACTGAAGCTTTCTTT. This sequence encodes CASLSQGFTEAFF. The chain has TRBV28 and TRBJ1-1; tentatively, D is TRBD1 (5 bases). Germline V gives CDR1 MDHEN, CDR2 SYDVKM. The CDR3 is made up of 13 amino acids. V was pared by 8 bases and J by 4 bases, with 14 bases between. Combining the CDR3 with reference TRBV28 and TRBJ1-1 gives the whole variable domain DVKVTQSSRYLVKRTGEKVFLECVQDMDHENMFWYRQDPGLGLRLIYFSYDVKMKEKGDIPEGYSVSREKKERFSLILESASTNQTSMYLCASLSQGFTEAFFGQGTRLTVV.

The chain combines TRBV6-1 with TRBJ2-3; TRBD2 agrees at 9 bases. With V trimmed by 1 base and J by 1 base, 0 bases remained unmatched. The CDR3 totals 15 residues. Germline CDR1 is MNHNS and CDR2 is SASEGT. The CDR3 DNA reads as TGTGCCAGCAGTGAAGAGCGGGGGGGCACAGATACGCAGTATTTT. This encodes CASSEERGGTDTQYF.

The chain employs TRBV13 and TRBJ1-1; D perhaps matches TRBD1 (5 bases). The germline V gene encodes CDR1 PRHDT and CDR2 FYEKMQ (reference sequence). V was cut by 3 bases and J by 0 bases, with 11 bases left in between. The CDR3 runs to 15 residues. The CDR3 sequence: CASSFRQMLNTEAFF. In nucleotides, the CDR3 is TGTGCCAGCAGCTTTCGACAGATGCTGAACACTGAAGCTTTCTTT.

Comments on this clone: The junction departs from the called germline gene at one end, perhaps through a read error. The CDR3 coding sequence is TGTGCTAGCAGCCAGGCCACTCGGGGGGGAGGAGAGACCCAGTACTTC. Translating gives CASSQATRGGGETQYF. The chain links TRBV7-7 to TRBJ2-5, with TRBD2 matching 8 bases. Germline values: CDR1 SSHAT, CDR2 FNYEAQ (reference sequence). The CDR3 is 16 amino acids.

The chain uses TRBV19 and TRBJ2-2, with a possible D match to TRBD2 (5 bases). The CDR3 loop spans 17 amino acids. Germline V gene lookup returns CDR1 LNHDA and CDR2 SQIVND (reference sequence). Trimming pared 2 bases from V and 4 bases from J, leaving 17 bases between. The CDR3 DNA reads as TGTGCCAGTAGTATAACGGGGTTAGGGTCCGGCACCGGGGAGCTGTTTTTT. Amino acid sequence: CASSITGLGSGTGELFF.

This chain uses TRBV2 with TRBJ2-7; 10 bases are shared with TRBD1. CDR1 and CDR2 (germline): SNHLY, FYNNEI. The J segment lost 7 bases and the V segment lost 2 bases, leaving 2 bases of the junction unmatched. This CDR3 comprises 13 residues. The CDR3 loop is CASSERTGGEQYF. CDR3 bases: TGTGCCAGCAGTGAACGGACAGGGGGAGAGCAGTACTTC.

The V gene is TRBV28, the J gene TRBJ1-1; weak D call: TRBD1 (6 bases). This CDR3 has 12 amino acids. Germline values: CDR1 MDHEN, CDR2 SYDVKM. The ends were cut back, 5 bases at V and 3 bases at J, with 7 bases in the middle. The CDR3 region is CASSQGHTEAFF. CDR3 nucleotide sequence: TGTGCCAGCAGTCAGGGGCACACTGAAGCTTTCTTT.